This T cell receptor beta chain is from a study of OX40 agonist ivuxolimab in advanced cancers. About the research overall: At just under 85% male, the cohort had a mean age of around 56 years, ranging from roughly 20 to 79.

Study-wide results and limits: Averaged across samples, CD8+ T cells carried more expanded clones than CD4+ did. The specificity for antigen of the expanded peripheral T cells was not determined. The authors also found low normalized T-cell clonal expansion in some nonresponders.

The V end lost 6 bases, the J end lost 8 bases, and 10 bases lay between the germline ends. This CDR3 region has 11 residues. The germline CDR1 and CDR2 sequences are MNHEY and SVGAGI. Worth noting for this clone: The antigen remains undetermined.

Sequencing used immunoSEQ multiplex PCR; TCRdb keeps in-frame clones, though not all of them. Of around 71,000 clones listed, around 83% were seen once; the top ten hold about 1%. The receptor was isolated from an adult with an advanced solid tumor such as melanoma, head and neck, liver or kidney cancer. The chain is built from TRBV6-5 and TRBJ1-1; no clear D gene. Source: CD4+ or CD8+ T cells sorted from blood, taken in a trial of the OX40 agonist ivuxolimab. In nucleotides, the CDR3 is TGTGCCAGCAGGGATATTAGGGAAGCTTTCTTT. Residues: CASRDIREAFF.